This TCR beta chain is from a study of cytomegalovirus exposure and HLA in healthy donors. Study-wide results and caveats: TCR beta chain V- and J-gene trimming was linked, in a later analysis, to a missense variant in DCLRE1C. Later examination showed HLA-associated TCR beta chains had greater clonal expansion than equally common others. Follow-up analysis found HLA locus-dependent TCR association rates, highest for DRB1 and lowest for HLA-C.

All the people who gave samples were healthy bone marrow donors. This clone was seen only a few times. Its antigen is unidentified. The junction differs from germline at one of its ends, possibly a read error. The CDR3 is 15 amino acids. The germline V gene has CDR1 SQVTM and CDR2 ANQGSEA. The PCR made use of 60 Vbeta and 13 Jbeta primers. Data came from immunoSEQ multiplex PCR; TCRdb stores just in-frame clones and leaves some out. The table includes 150,000 to 200,000 clones, roughly 74% detected once. This receptor was taken from a woman aged 40 to 50 in good health and CMV-seropositive. Sequencing was performed on PBMCs. V and J are TRBV29-1 and TRBJ1-1; D may be TRBD1 (6 bases). The CDR3 loop reads CSVEAQGYGATEAFF. CDR3 sequence (DNA): TGCAGCGTCGAAGCACAGGGATATGGGGCTACTGAAGCTTTCTTT.